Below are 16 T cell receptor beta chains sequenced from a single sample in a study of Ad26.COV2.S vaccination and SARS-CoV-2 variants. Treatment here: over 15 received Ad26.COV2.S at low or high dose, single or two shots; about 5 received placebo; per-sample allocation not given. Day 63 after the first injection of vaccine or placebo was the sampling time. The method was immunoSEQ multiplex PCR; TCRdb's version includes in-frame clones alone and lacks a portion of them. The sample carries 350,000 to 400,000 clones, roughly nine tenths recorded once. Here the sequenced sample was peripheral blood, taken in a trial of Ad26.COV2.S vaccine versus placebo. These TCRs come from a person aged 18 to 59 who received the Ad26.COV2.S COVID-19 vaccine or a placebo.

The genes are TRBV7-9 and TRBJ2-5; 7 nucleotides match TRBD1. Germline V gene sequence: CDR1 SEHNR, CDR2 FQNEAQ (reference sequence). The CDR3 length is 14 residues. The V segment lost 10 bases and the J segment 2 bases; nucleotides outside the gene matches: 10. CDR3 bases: TGTGCCAAAGAACAGAGGGGGCGGCAAGAGACCCAGTACTTC. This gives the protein CAKEQRGRQETQYF.

The CDR3 spells CATAEGRGDQPQHF. Written as DNA, the CDR3 is TGTGCCACCGCAGAGGGGCGGGGAGATCAGCCCCAGCATTTT. The J gene is TRBJ1-5, the V gene TRBV24-1; D possibly corresponds to TRBD1 (5 bases). Germline CDR1 reads KGHDR; CDR2 reads SFDVKD. CDR3 length: 14 residues. Trimming removed 9 bases from V and 5 bases from J, with 16 bases in between.

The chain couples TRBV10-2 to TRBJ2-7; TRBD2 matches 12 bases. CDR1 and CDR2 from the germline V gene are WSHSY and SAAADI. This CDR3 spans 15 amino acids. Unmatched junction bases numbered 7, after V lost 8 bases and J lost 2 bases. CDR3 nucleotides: TGCGCCAGCGGCACTAGCGGGGGGCCTACCTACGAGCAGTACTTC. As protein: CASGTSGGPTYEQYF.

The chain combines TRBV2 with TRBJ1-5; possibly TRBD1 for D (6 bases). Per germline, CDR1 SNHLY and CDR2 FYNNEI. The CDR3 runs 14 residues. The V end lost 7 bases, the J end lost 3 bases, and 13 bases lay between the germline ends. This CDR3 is CASKQGIVNQPQHF. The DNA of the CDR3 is TGTGCCAGCAAACAGGGAATCGTCAATCAGCCCCAGCATTTT.

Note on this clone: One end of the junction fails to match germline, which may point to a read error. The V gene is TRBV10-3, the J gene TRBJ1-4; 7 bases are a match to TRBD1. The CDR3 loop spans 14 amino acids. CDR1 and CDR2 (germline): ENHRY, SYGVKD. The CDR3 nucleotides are TGTGCCATCAGTATCGACAGGGTTGATGAAAACCTGTTTTTT. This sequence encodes CAISIDRVDENLFF.

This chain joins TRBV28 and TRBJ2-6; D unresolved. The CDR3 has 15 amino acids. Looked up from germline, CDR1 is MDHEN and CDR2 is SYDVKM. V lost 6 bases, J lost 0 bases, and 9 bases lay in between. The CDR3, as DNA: TGTGCCAGCAGACCACCAGACTCTGGGGCCAACGTCCTGACTTTC. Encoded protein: CASRPPDSGANVLTF.

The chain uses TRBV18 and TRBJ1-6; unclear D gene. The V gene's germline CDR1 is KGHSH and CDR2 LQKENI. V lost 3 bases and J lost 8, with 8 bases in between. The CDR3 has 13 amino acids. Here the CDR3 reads CASSPARDSPLHF. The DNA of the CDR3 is TGTGCCAGCTCACCGGCAAGGGATTCACCCCTCCACTTT.

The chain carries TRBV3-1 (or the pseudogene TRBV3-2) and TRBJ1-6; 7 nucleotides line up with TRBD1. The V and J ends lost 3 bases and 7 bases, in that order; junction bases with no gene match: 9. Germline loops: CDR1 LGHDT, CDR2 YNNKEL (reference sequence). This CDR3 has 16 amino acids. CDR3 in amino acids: CASSHGGGASNSPLHF. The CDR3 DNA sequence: TGTGCCAGCAGCCACGGAGGGGGCGCGTCCAATTCACCCCTCCACTTT.

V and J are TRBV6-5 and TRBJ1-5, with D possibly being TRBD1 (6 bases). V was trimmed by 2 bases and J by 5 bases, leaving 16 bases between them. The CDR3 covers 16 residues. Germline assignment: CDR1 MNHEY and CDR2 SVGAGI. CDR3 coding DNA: TGTGCCAGCAGTTACCCCCCAGGGGTAGTGGATCAGCCCCAGCATTTT. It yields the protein CASSYPPGVVDQPQHF.

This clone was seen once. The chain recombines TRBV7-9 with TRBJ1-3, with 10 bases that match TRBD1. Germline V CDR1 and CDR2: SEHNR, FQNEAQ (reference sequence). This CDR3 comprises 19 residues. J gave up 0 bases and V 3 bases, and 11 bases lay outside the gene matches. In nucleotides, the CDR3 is TGTGCCAGCAGCTTTATCGCGGGGACAGGGGAAACCTCTGGAAACACCATATATTTT. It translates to CASSFIAGTGETSGNTIYF. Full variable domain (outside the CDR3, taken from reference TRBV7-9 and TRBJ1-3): DTGVSQNPRHKITKRGQNVTFRCDPISEHNRLYWYRQTLGQGPEFLTYFQNEAQLEKSRLLSDRFSAERPKGSFSTLEIQRTEQGDSAMYLCASSFIAGTGETSGNTIYFGEGSWLTVV.

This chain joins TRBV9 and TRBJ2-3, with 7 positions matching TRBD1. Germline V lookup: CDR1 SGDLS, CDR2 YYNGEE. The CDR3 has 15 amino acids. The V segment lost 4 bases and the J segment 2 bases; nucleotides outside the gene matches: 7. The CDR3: CASSTRTGSTDTQYF. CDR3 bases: TGTGCCAGCAGCACGAGGACAGGATCCACAGATACGCAGTATTTT.

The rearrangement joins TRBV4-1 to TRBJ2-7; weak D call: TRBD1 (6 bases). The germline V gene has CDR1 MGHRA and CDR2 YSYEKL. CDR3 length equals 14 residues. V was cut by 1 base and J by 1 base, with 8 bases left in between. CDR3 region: CASSQAQGSYEQYF. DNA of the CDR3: TGCGCCAGCAGCCAAGCACAGGGATCCTACGAGCAGTACTTC.

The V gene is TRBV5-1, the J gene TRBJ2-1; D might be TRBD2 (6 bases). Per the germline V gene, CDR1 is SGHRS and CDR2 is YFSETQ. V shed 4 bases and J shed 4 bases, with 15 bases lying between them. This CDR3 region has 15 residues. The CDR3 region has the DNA TGCGCCAGCAGCCCTGATAACGGGGGTTACAATGAGCAGTTCTTC. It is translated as CASSPDNGGYNEQFF.

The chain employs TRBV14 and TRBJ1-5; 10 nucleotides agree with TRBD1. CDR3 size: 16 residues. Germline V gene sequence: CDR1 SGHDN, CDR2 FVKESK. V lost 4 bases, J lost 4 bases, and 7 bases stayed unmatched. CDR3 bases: TGTGCCAGCAGCCCGGGAGGGACAGGGGTTAATCAGCCCCAGCATTTT. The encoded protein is CASSPGGTGVNQPQHF.

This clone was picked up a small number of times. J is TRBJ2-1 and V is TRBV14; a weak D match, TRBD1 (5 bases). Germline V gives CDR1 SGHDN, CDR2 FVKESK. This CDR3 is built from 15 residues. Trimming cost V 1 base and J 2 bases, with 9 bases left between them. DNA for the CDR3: TGTGCCAGCAGCCAAGCGAAGGGGACCTACAATGAGCAGTTCTTC. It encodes CASSQAKGTYNEQFF.

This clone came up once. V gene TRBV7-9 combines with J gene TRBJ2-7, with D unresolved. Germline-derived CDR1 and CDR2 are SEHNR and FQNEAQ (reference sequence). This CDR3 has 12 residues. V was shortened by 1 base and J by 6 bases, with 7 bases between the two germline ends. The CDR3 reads CASSLEVVEQYF. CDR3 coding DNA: TGTGCCAGCAGCTTAGAGGTCGTCGAGCAGTACTTC.